This is a list of T cell receptor beta chains from one sample in a study of OX40 agonist ivuxolimab in advanced cancers. The table came from immunoSEQ multiplex PCR; TCRdb's copy has only in-frame clones and leaves some out. Among some 64,000 clones listed, around nine tenths were seen once. This specimen was CD4+ or CD8+ T cells sorted from blood, taken in a trial of the OX40 agonist ivuxolimab. The receptors come from an adult with an advanced solid tumor such as melanoma, head and neck, liver or kidney cancer. Both conserved end residues are part of each CDR3.

J | V | CDR3
TRBJ1-2 | TRBV4-3 | CASSQAIGTPGNGYTF
TRBJ2-1 | TRBV9 | CASSVAAGGPNEQFF
TRBJ2-4 | TRBV7-2 | CATWDRTKNIQYF
TRBJ1-1 | TRBV4-2 | CASSLGWTGGDTEAFF
TRBJ1-2 | TRBV5-1 | CASSLGGTGYTF
TRBJ1-5 | TRBV15 | CATSSPAFAGSNQPQHF
TRBJ2-1 | TRBV9 | CASSDRGYSYNEQFF
TRBJ1-2 | TRBV7-2 | CASSFRPGHSNYGYTF
TRBJ1-2 | TRBV5-4 | CASSYRDRAYYGYTF
TRBJ1-3 | TRBV2 | CASSPRLSGNTIYF
TRBJ2-3 | TRBV11-2 | CASSPGTSVRDTQYF
TRBJ1-5 | TRBV10-1 | CASSFGENQPQHF
TRBJ1-2 | TRBV19 | CASSIVEDGNYGYTF
TRBJ2-5 | TRBV6-6 | CASSHVRGATQYF
TRBJ2-1 | TRBV5-1 | CASSLAGGNNEQFF
TRBJ2-5 | TRBV5-1 | CASSFRGQSMGETQYF
TRBJ1-2 | TRBV2 | CASSEARGASYGYTF
TRBJ2-1 | TRBV9 | CASSVSGGPHNEQFF
TRBJ2-7 | TRBV18 | CASSPLGQGPYEQYF
TRBJ2-5 | TRBV2 | CASSEEASGVQETQYF
TRBJ1-4 | TRBV10-1 | CASSESGSGDEKLFF
TRBJ2-1 | TRBV11-2 | CASSLAPGGARNEQFF
TRBJ1-1 | TRBV12-5 | CASRGTGGQTEAFF
TRBJ1-1 | TRBV5-4 | CASSLSGGWGTEVFF
TRBJ1-2 | TRBV5-1 | CASSSPSGTGGSDYGYTF
TRBJ1-6 | TRBV7-2 | CASSYGQGPSPLHF
TRBJ2-3 | TRBV7-9 | CASSFGSTSGTGTDTQYF
TRBJ1-4 | TRBV6-5 | CASSELATNEKLFF
TRBJ1-2 | TRBV2 | CASSDKNGAIYGYTF
TRBJ1-5 | TRBV10-3 | CAINSGPGTGGNQPQHF
TRBJ2-7 | TRBV6-1 | CASNDAWYEQYF
TRBJ2-2 | TRBV30 | CAWNRDDTGELFF
TRBJ1-4 | TRBV4-2 | CASSQEGQGGTNEKLFF
TRBJ1-5 | TRBV7-9 | CASSLARIGEGNQPQHF
TRBJ2-7 | TRBV7-9 | CASSLGGTGGEEQYF
TRBJ1-3 | TRBV21-1 | CASSKPGNTIYF
TRBJ1-1 | TRBV6-6 | CASSYGRGTEAFF
TRBJ1-4 | TRBV6-5 | CASSSGQGWGEKLFF
TRBJ2-5 | TRBV11-2 | CASSPRTFIQYF
TRBJ1-2 | TRBV18 | CASSPSSLYGYTF